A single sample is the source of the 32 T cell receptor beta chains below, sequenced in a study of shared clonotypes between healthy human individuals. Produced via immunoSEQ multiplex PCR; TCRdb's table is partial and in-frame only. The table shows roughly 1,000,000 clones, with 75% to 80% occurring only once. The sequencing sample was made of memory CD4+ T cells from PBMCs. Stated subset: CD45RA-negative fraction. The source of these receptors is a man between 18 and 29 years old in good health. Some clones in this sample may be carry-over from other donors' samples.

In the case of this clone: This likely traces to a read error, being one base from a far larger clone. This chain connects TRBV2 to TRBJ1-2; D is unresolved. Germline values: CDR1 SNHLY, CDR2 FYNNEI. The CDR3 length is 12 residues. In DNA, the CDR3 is TGTGCCGGCAGTGAGCAGAGCTATGGCTACACCTTC. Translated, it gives CAGSEQSYGYTF.

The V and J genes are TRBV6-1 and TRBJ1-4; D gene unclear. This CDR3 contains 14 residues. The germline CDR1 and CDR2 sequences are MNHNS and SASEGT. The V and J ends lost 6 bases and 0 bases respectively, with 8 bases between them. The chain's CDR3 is CASSNGPTNEKLFF. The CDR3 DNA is TGTGCCAGCAGCAACGGCCCAACTAATGAAAAACTGTTTTTT.

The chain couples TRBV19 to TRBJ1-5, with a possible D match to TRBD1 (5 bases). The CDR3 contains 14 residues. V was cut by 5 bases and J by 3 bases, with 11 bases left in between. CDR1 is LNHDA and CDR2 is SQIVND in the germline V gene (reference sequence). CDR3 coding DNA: TGTGCCAGTAGTTTTGACAGATTCAATCAGCCCCAGCATTTT. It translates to CASSFDRFNQPQHF.

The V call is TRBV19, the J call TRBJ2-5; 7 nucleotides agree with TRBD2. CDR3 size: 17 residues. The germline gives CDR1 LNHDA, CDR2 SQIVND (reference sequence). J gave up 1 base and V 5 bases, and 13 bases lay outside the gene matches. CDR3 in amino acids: CASSPSGLAVAQETQYF. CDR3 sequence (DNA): TGTGCCAGTAGTCCGTCCGGGCTAGCGGTGGCCCAAGAGACCCAGTACTTC.

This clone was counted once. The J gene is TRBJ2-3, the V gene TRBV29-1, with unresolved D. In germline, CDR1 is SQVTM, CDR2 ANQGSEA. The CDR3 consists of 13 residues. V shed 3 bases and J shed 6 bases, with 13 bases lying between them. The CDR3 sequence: CSVDFGPRDTQYF. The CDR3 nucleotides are TGCAGCGTTGACTTTGGCCCCCGGGATACGCAGTATTTT.

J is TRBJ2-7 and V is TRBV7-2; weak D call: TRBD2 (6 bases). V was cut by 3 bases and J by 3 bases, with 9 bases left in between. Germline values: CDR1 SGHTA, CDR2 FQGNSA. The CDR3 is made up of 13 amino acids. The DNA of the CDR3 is TGTGCCAGCAGCTTCGGGACTCTCTACGAGCAGTACTTC. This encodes CASSFGTLYEQYF.

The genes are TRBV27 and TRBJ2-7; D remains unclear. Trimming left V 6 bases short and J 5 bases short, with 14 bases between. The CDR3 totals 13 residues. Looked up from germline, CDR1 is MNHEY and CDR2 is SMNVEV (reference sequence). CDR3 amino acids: CASRWQAGDEQYF. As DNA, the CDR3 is TGTGCCAGCAGGTGGCAGGCCGGCGACGAGCAGTACTTC.

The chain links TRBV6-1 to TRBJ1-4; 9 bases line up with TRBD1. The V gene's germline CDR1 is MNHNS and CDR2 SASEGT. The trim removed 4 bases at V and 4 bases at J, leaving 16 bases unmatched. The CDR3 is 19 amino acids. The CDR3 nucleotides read TGTGCCAGCAGTGGACGGACAGGGGCGATTGGGGCCATTAATGAAAAACTGTTTTTT. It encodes CASSGRTGAIGAINEKLFF.

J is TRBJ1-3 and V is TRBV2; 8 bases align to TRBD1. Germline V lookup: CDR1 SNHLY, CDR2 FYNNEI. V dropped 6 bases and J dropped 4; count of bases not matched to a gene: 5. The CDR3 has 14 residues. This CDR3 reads CASSAQGGGNTIYF. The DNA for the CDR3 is TGTGCCAGCAGCGCACAGGGGGGGGGAAACACCATATATTTT.

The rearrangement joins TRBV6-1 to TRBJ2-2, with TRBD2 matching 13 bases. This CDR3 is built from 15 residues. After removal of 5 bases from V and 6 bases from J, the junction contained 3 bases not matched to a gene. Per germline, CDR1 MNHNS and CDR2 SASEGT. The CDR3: CASSTSGRGAGELFF. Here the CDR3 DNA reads TGTGCCAGCAGTACTAGCGGGAGGGGGGCCGGGGAGCTGTTTTTT.

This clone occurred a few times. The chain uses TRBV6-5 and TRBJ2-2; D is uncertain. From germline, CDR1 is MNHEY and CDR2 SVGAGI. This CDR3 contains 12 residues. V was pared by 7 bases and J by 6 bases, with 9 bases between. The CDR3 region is CASMRRSGELFF. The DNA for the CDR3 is TGTGCCAGCATGCGGCGATCCGGGGAGCTGTTTTTT.

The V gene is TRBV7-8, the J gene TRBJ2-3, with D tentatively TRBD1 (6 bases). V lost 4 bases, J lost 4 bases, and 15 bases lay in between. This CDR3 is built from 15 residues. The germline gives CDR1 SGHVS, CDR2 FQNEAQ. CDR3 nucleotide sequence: TGTGCCAGCAGCTCTCCGGGACAACGGGCAGATACGCAGTATTTT. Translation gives CASSSPGQRADTQYF.

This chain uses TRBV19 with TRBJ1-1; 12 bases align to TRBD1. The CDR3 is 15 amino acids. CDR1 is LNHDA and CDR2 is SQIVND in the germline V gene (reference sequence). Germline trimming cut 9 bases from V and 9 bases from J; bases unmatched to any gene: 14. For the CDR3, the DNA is TGTGCCAGCCGGGACAGGGGGCTCGCGTACCCTAAAGCTTTCTTT. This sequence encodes CASRDRGLAYPKAFF.

The CDR3 loop is CASSLRTGRNEQFF. For the CDR3, the DNA is TGCGCCAGCAGCTTACGGACCGGTAGAAATGAGCAGTTCTTC. This chain connects TRBV10-1 to TRBJ2-1; D unresolved. The CDR3 runs to 14 residues. Germline CDR1 reads WNHNN; CDR2 reads SYGVQD (reference sequence). The ends were cut back, 6 bases at V and 7 bases at J, with 16 bases in the middle.

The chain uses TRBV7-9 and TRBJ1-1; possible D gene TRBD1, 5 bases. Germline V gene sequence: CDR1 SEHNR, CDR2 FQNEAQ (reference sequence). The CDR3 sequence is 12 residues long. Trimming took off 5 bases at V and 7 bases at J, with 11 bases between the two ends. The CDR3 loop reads CASSLQVGEAFF. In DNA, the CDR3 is TGTGCCAGCAGCCTACAGGTGGGTGAAGCTTTCTTT.

CDR3 protein: CASSLFVGGTEAFF. Written as DNA, the CDR3 is TGTGCCAGCAGCCTCTTCGTGGGGGGCACTGAAGCTTTCTTT. V and J are TRBV28 and TRBJ1-1; weak D call: TRBD1 (5 bases). The V end lost 6 bases, the J end lost 4 bases, and 15 bases lay between the germline ends. The CDR3 has 14 residues. Germline V gives CDR1 MDHEN, CDR2 SYDVKM. Full variable domain (rest looked up from reference TRBV28 and TRBJ1-1): DVKVTQSSRYLVKRTGEKVFLECVQDMDHENMFWYRQDPGLGLRLIYFSYDVKMKEKGDIPEGYSVSREKKERFSLILESASTNQTSMYLCASSLFVGGTEAFFGQGTRLTVV.

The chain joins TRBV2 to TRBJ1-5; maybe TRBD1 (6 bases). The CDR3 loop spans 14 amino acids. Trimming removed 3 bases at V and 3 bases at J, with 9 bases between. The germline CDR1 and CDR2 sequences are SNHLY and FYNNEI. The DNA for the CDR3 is TGTGCCAGCAGTGATTGGACAGACAATCAGCCCCAGCATTTT. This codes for CASSDWTDNQPQHF.

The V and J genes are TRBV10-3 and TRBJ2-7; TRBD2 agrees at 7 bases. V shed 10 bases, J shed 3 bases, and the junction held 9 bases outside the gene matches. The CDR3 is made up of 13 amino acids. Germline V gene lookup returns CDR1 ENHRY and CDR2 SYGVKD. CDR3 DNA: TGTGCCACTACTGGGGGGGGAAACTACGAGCAGTACTTC. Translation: CATTGGGNYEQYF.

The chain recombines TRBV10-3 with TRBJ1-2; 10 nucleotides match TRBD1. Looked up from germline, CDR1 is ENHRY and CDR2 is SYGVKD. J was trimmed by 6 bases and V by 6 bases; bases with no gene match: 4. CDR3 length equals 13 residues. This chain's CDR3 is CAISKGTGDGYTF. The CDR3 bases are TGTGCCATCAGCAAAGGGACAGGGGATGGCTACACCTTC.

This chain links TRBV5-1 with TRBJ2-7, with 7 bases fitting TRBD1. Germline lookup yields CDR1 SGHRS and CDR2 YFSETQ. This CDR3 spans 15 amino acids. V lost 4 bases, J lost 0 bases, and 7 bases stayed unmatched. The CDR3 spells CASSNPQGTSYEQYF. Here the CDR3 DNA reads TGCGCCAGCAGCAACCCACAGGGGACCTCCTACGAGCAGTACTTC.

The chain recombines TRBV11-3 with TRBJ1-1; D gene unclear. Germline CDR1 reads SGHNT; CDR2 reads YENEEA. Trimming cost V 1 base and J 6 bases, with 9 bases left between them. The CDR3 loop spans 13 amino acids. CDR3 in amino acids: CASSLGGSAEAFF. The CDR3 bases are TGTGCCAGCAGCTTAGGGGGAAGTGCTGAAGCTTTCTTT.

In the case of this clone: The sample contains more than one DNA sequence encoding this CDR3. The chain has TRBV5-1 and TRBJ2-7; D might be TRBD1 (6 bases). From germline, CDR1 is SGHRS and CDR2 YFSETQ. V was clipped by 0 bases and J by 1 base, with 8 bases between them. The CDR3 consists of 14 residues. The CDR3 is CASSLGGGSYEQYF. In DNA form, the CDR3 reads TGCGCCAGCAGCTTGGGAGGGGGTTCCTACGAGCAGTACTTC.

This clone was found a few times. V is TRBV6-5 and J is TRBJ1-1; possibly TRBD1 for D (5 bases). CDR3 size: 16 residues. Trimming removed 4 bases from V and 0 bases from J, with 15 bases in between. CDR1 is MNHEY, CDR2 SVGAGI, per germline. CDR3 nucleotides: TGTGCCAGCAGTTTCTCCGCGGCAGGGCTGAACACTGAAGCTTTCTTT. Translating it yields CASSFSAAGLNTEAFF.

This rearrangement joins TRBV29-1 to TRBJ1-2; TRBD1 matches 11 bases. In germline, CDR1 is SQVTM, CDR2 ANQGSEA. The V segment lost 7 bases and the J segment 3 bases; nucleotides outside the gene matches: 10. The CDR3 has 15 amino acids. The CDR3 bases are TGCAGCGCCTCCCAACCGGGACAGGGGGACTATGGCTACACCTTC. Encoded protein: CSASQPGQGDYGYTF. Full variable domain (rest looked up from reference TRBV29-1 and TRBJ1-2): SAVISQKPSRDICQRGTSLTIQCQVDSQVTMMFWYRQQPGQSLTLIATANQGSEATYESGFVIDKFPISRPNLTFSTLTVSNMSPEDSSIYLCSASQPGQGDYGYTFGSGTRLTVV.

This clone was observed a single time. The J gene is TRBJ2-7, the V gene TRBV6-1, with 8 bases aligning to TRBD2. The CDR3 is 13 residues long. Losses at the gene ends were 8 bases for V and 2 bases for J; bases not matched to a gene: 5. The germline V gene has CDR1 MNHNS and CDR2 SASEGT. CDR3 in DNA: TGTGCCAGCGCCCGGGGGGGGACCTACGAGCAGTACTTC. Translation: CASARGGTYEQYF.

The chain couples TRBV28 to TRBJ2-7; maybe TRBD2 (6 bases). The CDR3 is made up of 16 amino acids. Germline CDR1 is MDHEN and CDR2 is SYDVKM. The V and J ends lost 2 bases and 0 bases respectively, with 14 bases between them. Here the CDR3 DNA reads TGTGCCAGCAGTTTAGGCGGGGCATCGGTCTCCTACGAGCAGTACTTC. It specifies CASSLGGASVSYEQYF.

Here the CDR3 reads CASSLAGGYAETQYF. For the CDR3, the DNA is TGTGCCAGCAGCTTAGCCGGGGGCTACGCAGAGACCCAGTACTTC. The chain is built from TRBV7-9 and TRBJ2-5; either TRBD1 or TRBD2 may fit D (6 bases each). Trimming removed 0 bases from V and 4 bases from J, with 12 bases in between. Germline lookup yields CDR1 SEHNR and CDR2 FQNEAQ (reference sequence). This CDR3 is built from 15 residues. The complete variable domain, with remaining parts taken from reference TRBV7-9 and TRBJ2-5, reads DTGVSQNPRHKITKRGQNVTFRCDPISEHNRLYWYRQTLGQGPEFLTYFQNEAQLEKSRLLSDRFSAERPKGSFSTLEIQRTEQGDSAMYLCASSLAGGYAETQYFGPGTRLLVL.

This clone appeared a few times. This chain's CDR3 is CASSLAWSAGTQYF. The CDR3 region has the DNA TGCGCCAGCAGCTTGGCCTGGTCGGCCGGTACGCAGTATTTT. The chain joins TRBV5-1 to TRBJ2-3; D gene uncertain. CDR1 and CDR2 (germline): SGHRS, YFSETQ. Trimming shortened V by 0 bases and J by 8 bases, and 13 bases separated the two germline ends. CDR3 size: 14 residues.

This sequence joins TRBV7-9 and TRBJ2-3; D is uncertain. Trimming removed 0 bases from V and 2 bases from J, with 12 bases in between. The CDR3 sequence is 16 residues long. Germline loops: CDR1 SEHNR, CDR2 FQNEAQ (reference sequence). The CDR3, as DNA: TGTGCCAGCAGCTTAGCGCAAGGCAGGTCCACAGATACGCAGTATTTT. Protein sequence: CASSLAQGRSTDTQYF.

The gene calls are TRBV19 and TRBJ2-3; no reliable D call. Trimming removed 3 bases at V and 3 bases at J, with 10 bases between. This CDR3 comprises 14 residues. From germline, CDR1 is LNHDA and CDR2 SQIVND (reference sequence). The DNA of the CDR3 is TGTGCCAGTAGTATCCCCGCCAGAACAGATACGCAGTATTTT. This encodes CASSIPARTDTQYF.

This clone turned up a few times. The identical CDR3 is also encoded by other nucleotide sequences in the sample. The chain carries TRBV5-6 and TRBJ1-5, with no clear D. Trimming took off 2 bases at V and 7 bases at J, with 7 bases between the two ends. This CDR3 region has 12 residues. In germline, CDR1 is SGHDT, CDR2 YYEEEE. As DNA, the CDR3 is TGTGCCAGCAGCTTAAGAGGGCAGCCCCAGCATTTT. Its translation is CASSLRGQPQHF.

The DNA for the CDR3 is TGCGCCAGCAGCTCTGACCGATTCTCCTACGAGCAGTACTTC. It codes for CASSSDRFSYEQYF. This chain joins TRBV5-1 and TRBJ2-7; no clear D. CDR1 SGHRS and CDR2 YFSETQ come from the germline V gene. Trimming removed 3 bases at V and 0 bases at J, with 10 bases between. CDR3 size: 14 residues. Together with reference TRBV5-1 and TRBJ2-7, the CDR3 gives the full variable domain: KAGVTQTPRYLIKTRGQQVTLSCSPISGHRSVSWYQQTPGQGLQFLFEYFSETQRNKGNFPGRFSGRQFSNSRSEMNVSTLELGDSALYLCASSSDRFSYEQYFGPGTRLTVT.